A selection of T cell receptor beta chains follows, all from one sample in a study of blood T cell repertoires in COVID-19. The protocol was immunoSEQ multiplex PCR, while the TCRdb copy is restricted to in-frame clones and leaves out a portion. The sample lists roughly 270,000 clones, roughly 80% occurring once. The sequencing input was PBMCs or T cells enriched from blood (not recorded which). These TCRs come from a man in his forties who had been exposed to COVID-19. The CDR3 runs from the conserved cysteine through the conserved F or W. The order of the fields is V gene, D gene, CDR3 length, J gene, clone size, CDR3 DNA, CDR3 protein. The D gene is left open where the match is weak. Only some rows state a clone size, as once, few, many or a class for expanded clones.

v_gene: TRBV30
d_gene: TRBD1
len: 13
j_gene: TRBJ1-5
abundance: few
CDR3nt: TGTGCCTGGTCAGGGGGTAACGATCAGCCCCAGCATTTT
CDR3aa: CAWSGGNDQPQHF

v_gene: TRBV3-1/TRBV3-2
d_gene: -
len: 15
j_gene: TRBJ1-5
abundance: -
CDR3nt: TGTGCCAGCAGCCTATCGACTGATAGCAATCAGCCCCAGCATTTT
CDR3aa: CASSLSTDSNQPQHF

v_gene: TRBV6-1
d_gene: TRBD1
len: 14
j_gene: TRBJ2-5
abundance: -
CDR3nt: TGTGCCAGCAGTGAAATGACAGGGTCAGAGACCCAGTACTTC
CDR3aa: CASSEMTGSETQYF

v_gene: TRBV7-9
d_gene: -
len: 12
j_gene: TRBJ2-3
abundance: -
CDR3nt: TGTGCCAGCAGCTTAGCAGGGAGCACGCAGTATTTT
CDR3aa: CASSLAGSTQYF

v_gene: TRBV19
d_gene: -
len: 10
j_gene: TRBJ2-1
abundance: -
CDR3nt: TGTGCCAGTTCGAGCGGTGAGCAGTTCTTC
CDR3aa: CASSSGEQFF

v_gene: TRBV14
d_gene: TRBD1
len: 18
j_gene: TRBJ2-1
abundance: once
CDR3nt: TGTGCCAGCAGCACCACGACCCCCCCCGGGACAGGCTACAATGAGCAGTTCTTC
CDR3aa: CASSTTTPPGTGYNEQFF

v_gene: TRBV18
d_gene: TRBD1
len: 18
j_gene: TRBJ2-6
abundance: -
CDR3nt: TGTGCCAGCTCACCACCGCCCCGGACAGGACCTGGGGCCAACGTCCTGACTTTC
CDR3aa: CASSPPPRTGPGANVLTF

v_gene: TRBV7-3
d_gene: -
len: 15
j_gene: TRBJ1-1
abundance: -
CDR3nt: TGTGCCAGCAGTCGGAGTGGGGAGGGTAACACTGAAGCTTTCTTT
CDR3aa: CASSRSGEGNTEAFF

v_gene: TRBV27
d_gene: -
len: 13
j_gene: TRBJ1-1
abundance: once
CDR3nt: TGTGCCAGCAGTGAACCGCCGGGGGCTGAAGCTTTCTTT
CDR3aa: CASSEPPGAEAFF

v_gene: TRBV6-5
d_gene: -
len: 12
j_gene: TRBJ2-7
abundance: -
CDR3nt: TGTGCCAGCAGTTACGGCGGCCCCGAGCAGTACTTC
CDR3aa: CASSYGGPEQYF

v_gene: TRBV9
d_gene: -
len: 16
j_gene: TRBJ1-4
abundance: -
CDR3nt: TGTGCCAGCAGCGTAGGAGGGGGGGCGCGGAATGAAAAACTGTTTTTT
CDR3aa: CASSVGGGARNEKLFF

v_gene: TRBV7-9
d_gene: TRBD1
len: 15
j_gene: TRBJ2-1
abundance: -
CDR3nt: TGTGCCAGCAGCTCCCGGGACAGGCTTTTGGATGAGCAGTTCTTC
CDR3aa: CASSSRDRLLDEQFF

v_gene: TRBV18
d_gene: -
len: 17
j_gene: TRBJ2-2
abundance: -
CDR3nt: TGTGCCAGCTCATCCTCGGAGGGGACAGTGAACACCGGGGAGCTGTTTTTT
CDR3aa: CASSSSEGTVNTGELFF

v_gene: TRBV11-2
d_gene: TRBD2
len: 16
j_gene: TRBJ2-3
abundance: -
CDR3nt: TGTGCCAGCAGCTTAGGAAGACTAGCCCTCTCGGATACGCAGTATTTT
CDR3aa: CASSLGRLALSDTQYF

v_gene: TRBV13
d_gene: TRBD2
len: 16
j_gene: TRBJ2-7
abundance: -
CDR3nt: TGTGCCAGCAGCTTATTGTCCCCTAGCGGGAACTACGAGCAGTACTTC
CDR3aa: CASSLLSPSGNYEQYF

v_gene: TRBV7-8
d_gene: TRBD2
len: 15
j_gene: TRBJ2-7
abundance: once
CDR3nt: TGTGCCAGCAGCTTAGGGGTAGCGGGTACCTACGAGCAGTACTTC
CDR3aa: CASSLGVAGTYEQYF

v_gene: TRBV5-1
d_gene: TRBD2
len: 13
j_gene: TRBJ2-7
abundance: -
CDR3nt: TGCGCCAGCAGTAGCGGGGGAACCTACGAGCAGTACTTC
CDR3aa: CASSSGGTYEQYF

v_gene: TRBV25-1
d_gene: -
len: 12
j_gene: TRBJ2-1
abundance: -
CDR3nt: TGTGCCAGCAGTGACGGGAGACTCGCGCAGTTCTTC
CDR3aa: CASSDGRLAQFF

v_gene: TRBV10-2
d_gene: -
len: 14
j_gene: TRBJ1-1
abundance: -
CDR3nt: TGCGCCAGCAGTGCGGACAGAAAATACCAACAAGCTTTCTTT
CDR3aa: CASSADRKYQQAFF

v_gene: TRBV30
d_gene: TRBD2
len: 14
j_gene: TRBJ2-1
abundance: -
CDR3nt: TGTGCCTGGAGCCTCGCTAGCGGATACAATGAGCAGTTCTTC
CDR3aa: CAWSLASGYNEQFF

v_gene: TRBV7-8
d_gene: TRBD2
len: 16
j_gene: TRBJ2-1
abundance: -
CDR3nt: TGTGCCAGCAGCCTCCGAGCGGGAGCAGGTCCGATTGAGCAGTTCTTC
CDR3aa: CASSLRAGAGPIEQFF

v_gene: TRBV14
d_gene: -
len: 17
j_gene: TRBJ2-1
abundance: -
CDR3nt: TGTGCCAGCAAGCCGATGACATCGCGACTAAATAGTAATGAGCAGTTCTTC
CDR3aa: CASKPMTSRLNSNEQFF

v_gene: TRBV5-4
d_gene: -
len: 14
j_gene: TRBJ1-6
abundance: once
CDR3nt: TGTGCCAGCAGCTCAGGGCAGATGGGTTCACCCCTCCACTTT
CDR3aa: CASSSGQMGSPLHF

v_gene: TRBV5-1
d_gene: TRBD1
len: 14
j_gene: TRBJ2-3
abundance: -
CDR3nt: TGCGCCAGCACCGGGACAGGCGGCGCAGATACGCAGTATTTT
CDR3aa: CASTGTGGADTQYF

v_gene: TRBV4-1
d_gene: -
len: 16
j_gene: TRBJ1-2
abundance: once
CDR3nt: TGCGCCAGCAGCCAAGGTGCACGGGGACGGGCGGGAGGCTACACCTTC
CDR3aa: CASSQGARGRAGGYTF

v_gene: TRBV20-1
d_gene: -
len: 15
j_gene: TRBJ2-1
abundance: -
CDR3nt: TGCAGTGCTAGTTCCTGGGGGGAGCGATACAATGAGCAGTTCTTC
CDR3aa: CSASSWGERYNEQFF

v_gene: TRBV11-2
d_gene: TRBD1
len: 15
j_gene: TRBJ2-7
abundance: few
CDR3nt: TGTGCCAGCAGCCCGATTTGGGACAGGACCTACGAGCAGTACTTC
CDR3aa: CASSPIWDRTYEQYF

v_gene: TRBV27
d_gene: -
len: 15
j_gene: TRBJ1-2
abundance: -
CDR3nt: TGTGCCAGCAGTAAGGGGCCTAACCCAAACTATGGCTACACCTTC
CDR3aa: CASSKGPNPNYGYTF

v_gene: TRBV6-5
d_gene: -
len: 13
j_gene: TRBJ2-5
abundance: -
CDR3nt: TGTGCCAGCAGTTACGCGGGCATGCGGACCCAGTACTTC
CDR3aa: CASSYAGMRTQYF

v_gene: TRBV19
d_gene: -
len: 14
j_gene: TRBJ2-7
abundance: -
CDR3nt: TGTGCCAGTAGCACGCGACAGGGACTCTACGAGCAGTACTTC
CDR3aa: CASSTRQGLYEQYF

v_gene: TRBV5-1
d_gene: TRBD1
len: 18
j_gene: TRBJ2-6
abundance: once
CDR3nt: TGCGCCAGCAGCTTGAACGGACAGGGATTCTCTGGGGCCAACGTCCTGACTTTC
CDR3aa: CASSLNGQGFSGANVLTF

v_gene: TRBV3-1/TRBV3-2
d_gene: -
len: 13
j_gene: TRBJ2-7
abundance: -
CDR3nt: TGTGCCAGCAGCCAAGGCCGGGGCTACGAGCAGTACTTC
CDR3aa: CASSQGRGYEQYF

v_gene: TRBV9
d_gene: TRBD1
len: 15
j_gene: TRBJ2-3
abundance: -
CDR3nt: TGTGCCAGCAGCGTTGGGACAGGGGACACAGATACGCAGTATTTT
CDR3aa: CASSVGTGDTDTQYF

v_gene: TRBV9
d_gene: -
len: 14
j_gene: TRBJ1-1
abundance: once
CDR3nt: TGTGCCAGCAGCGTACTATCCATGAACACTGAAGCTTTCTTT
CDR3aa: CASSVLSMNTEAFF

v_gene: TRBV3-1/TRBV3-2
d_gene: TRBD2
len: 16
j_gene: TRBJ2-1
abundance: -
CDR3nt: TGTGCCAGCAGCCCCGGACTAGCGGGAGTTCGCAATGAGCAGTTCTTC
CDR3aa: CASSPGLAGVRNEQFF

v_gene: TRBV7-8
d_gene: TRBD1
len: 15
j_gene: TRBJ2-3
abundance: -
CDR3nt: TGTGCCAGCAGCTTACCCCCGGGGACAGGCGCTACGCAGTATTTT
CDR3aa: CASSLPPGTGATQYF

v_gene: TRBV3-1/TRBV3-2
d_gene: TRBD2
len: 15
j_gene: TRBJ2-7
abundance: -
CDR3nt: TGTGCCAGCAGCCAAGCGTCTAGCGGGAGATACGAGCAGTACTTC
CDR3aa: CASSQASSGRYEQYF

v_gene: TRBV18
d_gene: -
len: 12
j_gene: TRBJ1-1
abundance: -
CDR3nt: TGTGCCAGCTCACCGGGACAAACTGAAGCTTTCTTT
CDR3aa: CASSPGQTEAFF

v_gene: TRBV13
d_gene: TRBD1
len: 15
j_gene: TRBJ2-1
abundance: -
CDR3nt: TGTGCCAGCAGCTTCCGGACAGGGCTGTACAATGAGCAGTTCTTC
CDR3aa: CASSFRTGLYNEQFF

v_gene: TRBV30
d_gene: TRBD1
len: 16
j_gene: TRBJ1-1
abundance: -
CDR3nt: TGTGCCTGGAGTGTGGCAGGGGGGAGTATGAACACTGAAGCTTTCTTT
CDR3aa: CAWSVAGGSMNTEAFF

v_gene: TRBV7-7
d_gene: TRBD1
len: 15
j_gene: TRBJ2-7
abundance: -
CDR3nt: TGTGCTAGCAGCTTAAGGGACAGCGGAACCTACGAGCAGTACTTC
CDR3aa: CASSLRDSGTYEQYF

v_gene: TRBV28
d_gene: -
len: 15
j_gene: TRBJ2-4
abundance: -
CDR3nt: TGTGCCAGCGGAGCAGGGCAGATAGCCAAAAACATTCAGTACTTC
CDR3aa: CASGAGQIAKNIQYF

v_gene: TRBV19
d_gene: -
len: 15
j_gene: TRBJ2-3
abundance: -
CDR3nt: TGTGCCAGTAGTATCGGAGACAGGCTCAAAGATACGCAGTATTTT
CDR3aa: CASSIGDRLKDTQYF

v_gene: TRBV12-3/TRBV12-4
d_gene: TRBD1
len: 13
j_gene: TRBJ1-5
abundance: -
CDR3nt: TGTGCCAGCAGACAGGGGGCTGGACAGCCCCAGCATTTT
CDR3aa: CASRQGAGQPQHF

v_gene: TRBV11-2
d_gene: -
len: 13
j_gene: TRBJ2-5
abundance: -
CDR3nt: TGTGCCAGCAGCCCCGATAGTGCGGAGACCCAGTACTTC
CDR3aa: CASSPDSAETQYF

v_gene: TRBV10-3
d_gene: -
len: 17
j_gene: TRBJ1-6
abundance: -
CDR3nt: TGTGCCATCAGTGAGTCCCCGGCGGGACGCGCGCGGTTGGCCCTCCACTTT
CDR3aa: CAISESPAGRARLALHF

v_gene: TRBV27
d_gene: TRBD2
len: 12
j_gene: TRBJ2-1
abundance: -
CDR3nt: TGCGCAGCTAGCGGAACAAGGAATGAGCAGTTCTTC
CDR3aa: CAASGTRNEQFF

v_gene: TRBV6-5
d_gene: -
len: 15
j_gene: TRBJ1-3
abundance: -
CDR3nt: TGTGCCAGCAGTTACTCGTTCTCCCCCAGGAACACCATATATTTT
CDR3aa: CASSYSFSPRNTIYF

v_gene: TRBV19
d_gene: -
len: 14
j_gene: TRBJ2-7
abundance: -
CDR3nt: TGTGCCAGTAGTTCCCGGGACTCCGAGTACGAGCAGTACTTC
CDR3aa: CASSSRDSEYEQYF

v_gene: TRBV19
d_gene: TRBD1
len: 16
j_gene: TRBJ1-3
abundance: -
CDR3nt: TGTGCCAGTAGTTACCAGGGACAGCTCTCTGGAAACACCATATATTTT
CDR3aa: CASSYQGQLSGNTIYF

v_gene: TRBV20-1
d_gene: TRBD2
len: 17
j_gene: TRBJ2-5
abundance: -
CDR3nt: TGCAGTGCTAGTCCCGGGACTAGCGGGAGTGGCCAAGAGACCCAGTACTTC
CDR3aa: CSASPGTSGSGQETQYF

v_gene: TRBV5-1
d_gene: -
len: 13
j_gene: TRBJ2-1
abundance: -
CDR3nt: TGTGCCAGCGGGGGACAGGGCTTCAATGAGCAGTTCTTC
CDR3aa: CASGGQGFNEQFF

v_gene: TRBV18
d_gene: TRBD1
len: 17
j_gene: TRBJ2-6
abundance: once
CDR3nt: TGTGCCAGCTCACCCTCGACAGGGTCTGATGGGGCCAACGTCCTGACTTTC
CDR3aa: CASSPSTGSDGANVLTF

v_gene: TRBV29-1
d_gene: TRBD1
len: 12
j_gene: TRBJ1-5
abundance: -
CDR3nt: TGCAGCGTTGGACAGGGTGGTCAGCCCCAGCATTTT
CDR3aa: CSVGQGGQPQHF

v_gene: TRBV3-1/TRBV3-2
d_gene: TRBD1
len: 14
j_gene: TRBJ1-4
abundance: -
CDR3nt: TGTGCCAGCAGCCAGCGACAGGGGGCAGGAAAACTGTTTTTT
CDR3aa: CASSQRQGAGKLFF

v_gene: TRBV11-2
d_gene: -
len: 14
j_gene: TRBJ1-1
abundance: -
CDR3nt: TGTGCCAGCAGTCGGAGTAGTTTGAACACTGAAGCTTTCTTT
CDR3aa: CASSRSSLNTEAFF

v_gene: TRBV5-1
d_gene: TRBD2
len: 17
j_gene: TRBJ2-2
abundance: -
CDR3nt: TGCGCCAGCAGCCCCCAGGGACTAGCGGTGAACACCGGGGAGCTGTTTTTT
CDR3aa: CASSPQGLAVNTGELFF